These T cell receptor beta chains were read from a single sample in a study of T cell changes during pregnancy in multiple sclerosis. Clones were read by immunoSEQ multiplex PCR, and TCRdb kept only the in-frame ones, dropping some. The sample includes approximately 41,000 clones, roughly 92% of them seen just once. This sample comprised CD4+ T cells from peripheral blood mononuclear cells, obtained in the first trimester of pregnancy. These receptors all stem from a female donor with multiple sclerosis, enrolled in a pregnancy study. The CDR3 runs from the conserved cysteine through the conserved F or W. Fields, in order: D gene, V gene, clone size, J gene, CDR3 protein, CDR3 DNA. D genes are given only for firm matches. The size field is filled for only some rows; it gives once, few, many or a size class.

d_gene: TRBD1; v_gene: TRBV2; abundance: -; j_gene: TRBJ1-2; CDR3aa: CASSEVGTGYGGYTF; CDR3nt: TGTGCCAGCAGTGAAGTGGGGACAGGGTACGGTGGCTACACCTTC
d_gene: -; v_gene: TRBV10-3; abundance: -; j_gene: TRBJ2-5; CDR3aa: CAISRREFETQYF; CDR3nt: TGTGCCATCAGTCGCAGGGAATTTGAGACCCAGTACTTC
d_gene: -; v_gene: TRBV5-4; abundance: -; j_gene: TRBJ2-3; CDR3aa: CASSLATSTDTQYF; CDR3nt: TGTGCCAGCAGCTTGGCGACTAGCACAGATACGCAGTATTTT
d_gene: TRBD2; v_gene: TRBV7-3; abundance: once; j_gene: TRBJ2-1; CDR3aa: CASSLIPGSGGSNEQFF; CDR3nt: TGTGCCAGCAGCTTAATCCCTGGTAGTGGCGGGAGCAATGAGCAGTTCTTC
d_gene: TRBD2; v_gene: TRBV19; abundance: few; j_gene: TRBJ2-5; CDR3aa: CASSILAGGMETQYF; CDR3nt: TGTGCCAGTAGTATTCTAGCGGGAGGTATGGAGACCCAGTACTTC
d_gene: -; v_gene: TRBV2; abundance: -; j_gene: TRBJ2-5; CDR3aa: CASSESQETQYF; CDR3nt: TGTGCCAGCAGTGAATCGCAAGAGACCCAGTACTTC
d_gene: TRBD2; v_gene: TRBV28; abundance: -; j_gene: TRBJ2-1; CDR3aa: CASSLIAGPYNEQFF; CDR3nt: TGTGCCAGCAGTTTAATAGCGGGACCTTACAATGAGCAGTTCTTC
d_gene: -; v_gene: TRBV27; abundance: -; j_gene: TRBJ1-5; CDR3aa: CASSVRGGTNQPQHF; CDR3nt: TGTGCCAGCTCCGTACGCGGGGGTACCAATCAGCCCCAGCATTTT
d_gene: -; v_gene: TRBV11-3; abundance: -; j_gene: TRBJ2-2; CDR3aa: CASSLAGRGTGELFF; CDR3nt: TGTGCCAGCAGCTTAGCCGGGAGAGGCACCGGGGAGCTGTTTTTT
d_gene: -; v_gene: TRBV28; abundance: -; j_gene: TRBJ1-4; CDR3aa: CASSLSGINEKLFF; CDR3nt: TGTGCCAGCAGTTTGTCCGGGATAAATGAAAAACTGTTTTTT
d_gene: TRBD2; v_gene: TRBV5-1; abundance: -; j_gene: TRBJ2-1; CDR3aa: CASSLTSGRFSDEQFF; CDR3nt: TGCGCCAGCAGCCTGACTAGCGGGAGGTTCTCGGATGAGCAGTTCTTC
d_gene: TRBD1; v_gene: TRBV4-2; abundance: -; j_gene: TRBJ2-7; CDR3aa: CASSQEGQRPEQYF; CDR3nt: TGTGCCAGCAGCCAAGAGGGACAGAGGCCCGAGCAGTACTTC
d_gene: TRBD1; v_gene: TRBV4-2; abundance: -; j_gene: TRBJ1-1; CDR3aa: CASSQEGPGGGMNTEAFF; CDR3nt: TGTGCCAGCAGCCAAGAAGGGCCAGGGGGCGGGATGAACACTGAAGCTTTCTTT
d_gene: TRBD1; v_gene: TRBV7-2; abundance: -; j_gene: TRBJ1-5; CDR3aa: CASSSTTGANQPQHF; CDR3nt: TGTGCCAGCAGCTCCACGACAGGGGCGAATCAGCCCCAGCATTTT
d_gene: -; v_gene: TRBV28; abundance: -; j_gene: TRBJ2-7; CDR3aa: CASSQPGLIYEQYF; CDR3nt: TGTGCCAGCAGTCAACCGGGATTGATCTACGAGCAGTACTTC
d_gene: TRBD1; v_gene: TRBV6-1; abundance: -; j_gene: TRBJ1-2; CDR3aa: CASSDDRDYGYTF; CDR3nt: TGTGCCAGCAGTGATGACAGGGATTATGGCTACACCTTC
d_gene: TRBD2; v_gene: TRBV5-5; abundance: -; j_gene: TRBJ2-7; CDR3aa: CASSPVGLAGDEQYF; CDR3nt: TGTGCCAGCAGCCCGGTGGGACTAGCGGGAGACGAGCAGTACTTC
d_gene: -; v_gene: TRBV28; abundance: -; j_gene: TRBJ1-5; CDR3aa: CASSPPSPLSGINQPQHF; CDR3nt: TGTGCCAGCAGCCCCCCCAGCCCTTTATCGGGGATCAATCAGCCCCAGCATTTT
d_gene: -; v_gene: TRBV5-6; abundance: -; j_gene: TRBJ2-1; CDR3aa: CASSFRRAPSYNEQFF; CDR3nt: TGTGCCAGCAGCTTCCGGCGGGCCCCCTCCTACAATGAGCAGTTCTTC
d_gene: TRBD2; v_gene: TRBV9; abundance: -; j_gene: TRBJ2-2; CDR3aa: CASSFGLAGAPAGELFF; CDR3nt: TGTGCCAGCAGCTTTGGACTAGCGGGAGCCCCAGCCGGGGAGCTGTTTTTT
d_gene: TRBD1; v_gene: TRBV19; abundance: -; j_gene: TRBJ1-1; CDR3aa: CASTETGLGTEAFF; CDR3nt: TGTGCCAGTACCGAGACAGGGCTGGGAACTGAAGCTTTCTTT
d_gene: TRBD2; v_gene: TRBV7-2; abundance: -; j_gene: TRBJ2-1; CDR3aa: CASSPRTSGAISGDNEQFF; CDR3nt: TGTGCCAGCAGCCCCCGGACTAGCGGGGCAATCTCGGGGGACAATGAGCAGTTCTTC